A selection of T cell receptor beta chains follows, all from one sample in a study of cytomegalovirus exposure and HLA in healthy donors. TCRdb's copy holds only in-frame clones and misses some; the assay was immunoSEQ multiplex PCR. Seen in this sample are roughly 34,000 clones; the ten most common clones hold 4.5% to 5%. Sequenced: PBMCs. Every receptor here comes from a woman in her 40s in good health and CMV-seropositive. Both conserved end residues are part of each CDR3.

J gene: TRBJ1-5
V gene: TRBV6-1
CDR3 protein: CASSEIAGGRQPQHF

J gene: TRBJ2-3
V gene: TRBV6-1
CDR3 protein: CASSDPGTDTQYF

J gene: TRBJ2-3
V gene: TRBV4-3
CDR3 protein: CASSPRTSGTTDTQYF

J gene: TRBJ2-7
V gene: TRBV7-2
CDR3 protein: CASSLQGSNYEQYF

J gene: TRBJ2-7
V gene: TRBV25-1
CDR3 protein: CASTGPAAYEQYF

J gene: TRBJ1-6
V gene: TRBV30
CDR3 protein: CAWSRGYNSPLHF

J gene: TRBJ2-7
V gene: TRBV5-4
CDR3 protein: CASSLEGQVDEQYF

J gene: TRBJ2-7
V gene: TRBV29-1
CDR3 protein: CSVPAGGYEQYF

J gene: TRBJ1-1
V gene: TRBV2
CDR3 protein: CASKGQMNTEAFF

J gene: TRBJ1-5
V gene: TRBV30
CDR3 protein: CAWSPGQRYQHQHF

J gene: TRBJ1-5
V gene: TRBV7-7
CDR3 protein: CASSPAGGKNQPQHF

J gene: TRBJ2-7
V gene: TRBV28
CDR3 protein: CASPPPGGTYEQYF

J gene: TRBJ1-5
V gene: TRBV2
CDR3 protein: CASRDPYRDSQPQHF

J gene: TRBJ1-4
V gene: TRBV4-1
CDR3 protein: CASSEGEANEKLFF

J gene: TRBJ2-2
V gene: TRBV5-1
CDR3 protein: CASSLSSDSGSVGELFF

J gene: TRBJ1-2
V gene: TRBV7-2
CDR3 protein: CASSLGPGQGNYGYTF

J gene: TRBJ1-5
V gene: TRBV19
CDR3 protein: CASSIGATNQPQHF

J gene: TRBJ2-7
V gene: TRBV7-8
CDR3 protein: CASSLTGGYEQYF

J gene: TRBJ2-5
V gene: TRBV30
CDR3 protein: CAWSAGLSGETQYF

J gene: TRBJ1-4
V gene: TRBV4-1
CDR3 protein: CASSQEERGREKLFF

J gene: TRBJ2-1
V gene: TRBV27
CDR3 protein: CASSSRDFYNEQFF

J gene: TRBJ1-4
V gene: TRBV6-1
CDR3 protein: CASSTGTGANEKLFF

J gene: TRBJ2-3
V gene: TRBV4-2
CDR3 protein: CASSQDWGGTTDTQYF

J gene: TRBJ2-7
V gene: TRBV28
CDR3 protein: CASSPDRGPYEQYF

J gene: TRBJ2-1
V gene: TRBV11-2
CDR3 protein: CASSSSGRQQFF

J gene: TRBJ1-3
V gene: TRBV27
CDR3 protein: CASRRDNSGNTIYF

J gene: TRBJ2-1
V gene: TRBV11-3
CDR3 protein: CASSSGTSAYNEQFF

J gene: TRBJ2-7
V gene: TRBV19
CDR3 protein: CASSQKGLLYEQYF

J gene: TRBJ1-1
V gene: TRBV5-1
CDR3 protein: CASSLEGTFQNTEAFF

J gene: TRBJ1-5
V gene: TRBV15
CDR3 protein: CATSRGDTGWGQPQHF

J gene: TRBJ1-1
V gene: TRBV6-5
CDR3 protein: CASSFRNQNTEAFF

J gene: TRBJ2-3
V gene: TRBV9
CDR3 protein: CASSPPRRKGAYTQYF